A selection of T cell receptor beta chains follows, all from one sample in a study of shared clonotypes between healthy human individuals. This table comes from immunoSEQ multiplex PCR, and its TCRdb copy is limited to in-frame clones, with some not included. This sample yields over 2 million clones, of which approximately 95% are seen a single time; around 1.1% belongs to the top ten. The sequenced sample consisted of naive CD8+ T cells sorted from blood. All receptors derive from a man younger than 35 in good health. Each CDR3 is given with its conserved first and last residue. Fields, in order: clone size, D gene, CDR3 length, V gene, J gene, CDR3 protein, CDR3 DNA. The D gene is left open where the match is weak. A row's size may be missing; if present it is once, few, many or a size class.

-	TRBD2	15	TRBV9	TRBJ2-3	CASSLGVAGTDTQYF	TGTGCCAGCAGCTTGGGGGTAGCGGGGACAGATACGCAGTATTTT
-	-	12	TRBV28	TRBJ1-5	CASSLWNQPQHF	TGTGCCAGCAGTTTATGGAATCAGCCCCAGCATTTT
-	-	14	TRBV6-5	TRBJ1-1	CASSPSGSNTEAFF	TGTGCCAGCAGTCCCTCAGGGTCGAACACTGAAGCTTTCTTT
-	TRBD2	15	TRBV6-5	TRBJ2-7	CASSSGSSGYYEQYF	TGTGCCAGCAGTTCCGGGTCTAGCGGATACTACGAGCAGTACTTC
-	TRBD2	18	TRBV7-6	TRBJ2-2	CASSLGTSGGLNTGELFF	TGTGCCAGCAGCTTAGGGACTAGCGGGGGCCTTAACACCGGGGAGCTGTTTTTT
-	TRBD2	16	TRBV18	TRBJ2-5	CASSLELAGGQETQYF	TGTGCCAGCTCCTTAGAATTAGCGGGGGGGCAAGAGACCCAGTACTTC
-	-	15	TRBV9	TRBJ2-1	CASSVEGNPYNEQFF	TGTGCCAGCAGCGTAGAAGGGAATCCTTACAATGAGCAGTTCTTC
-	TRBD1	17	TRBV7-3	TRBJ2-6	CASSLGTGISGANVLTF	TGTGCCAGCAGCTTGGGGACAGGGATCTCTGGGGCCAACGTCCTGACTTTC
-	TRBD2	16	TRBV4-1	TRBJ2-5	CASSQISGGAPETQYF	TGCGCCAGCAGCCAAATTAGCGGGGGGGCCCCGGAGACCCAGTACTTC
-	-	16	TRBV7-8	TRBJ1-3	CASSLSLGGTGNTIYF	TGTGCCAGCAGCTTATCCTTGGGGGGGACTGGAAACACCATATATTTT
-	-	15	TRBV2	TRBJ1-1	CASSDGGGGKTEAFF	TGTGCCAGCAGTGATGGTGGTGGGGGAAAAACTGAAGCTTTCTTT
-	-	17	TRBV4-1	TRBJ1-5	CASSQESELTSNQPQHF	TGCGCCAGCAGCCAAGAAAGCGAATTGACTAGCAATCAGCCCCAGCATTTT
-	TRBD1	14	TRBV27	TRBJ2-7	CASSPTGGIGEQYF	TGTGCCAGCAGTCCCACAGGGGGCATCGGCGAGCAGTACTTC
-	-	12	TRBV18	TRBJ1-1	CASSPTNTEAFF	TGTGCCAGCTCCCCAACGAACACTGAAGCTTTCTTT
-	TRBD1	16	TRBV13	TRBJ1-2	CASSLGPGTGDDGYTF	TGTGCCAGCAGCTTAGGGCCCGGGACAGGGGATGATGGCTACACCTTC
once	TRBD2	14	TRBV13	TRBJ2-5	CASSAAGGGETQYF	TGTGCCAGCAGCGCAGCGGGAGGAGGTGAGACCCAGTACTTC
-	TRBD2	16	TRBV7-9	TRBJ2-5	CASSIRLAGGQETQYF	TGTGCCAGCAGCATCCGACTAGCGGGGGGGCAAGAGACCCAGTACTTC
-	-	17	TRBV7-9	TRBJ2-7	CASSLGRGGPDSYEQYF	TGTGCCAGCAGCTTAGGAAGGGGGGGACCCGACTCCTACGAGCAGTACTTC